The present T cell receptor (beta chain) was sequenced within a study of neurological immune-mediated disorders. General observations from the study: In HTLV-1-associated myelopathy, TCR clonal expansion was greatest, whereas multiple sclerosis had the least, falling below healthy controls.

A total of 2 million PBMCs stored at -80 degrees C provided the unsorted libraries. Germline loops: CDR1 MGHDK, CDR2 SYGVNS. The CDR3 consists of 11 residues. Trimming took 6 bases from V and 4 from J, leaving 4 bases between them. By 5'RACE with 10-nucleotide random UMIs, the cDNA was made. TCRdb called the 5' RACE reads again in MiXCR, with one record for every CDR3 protein. The table lists around 64,000 distinct CDR3 sequences, about 13% of them singletons, with about 10% in the top ten. This clonotype was counted at least ten times. Antigen unknown. This receptor was obtained from a woman aged 60-75 years with HTLV-1-associated myelopathy (HAM/TSP). Sequenced input: PBMCs. The V and J genes are TRBV25-1 and TRBJ1-3; D is uncertain. CDR3 DNA sequence: TGTGCCAGCAGCAGCGGAAACACCATATATTTT. This codes for CASSSGNTIYF.